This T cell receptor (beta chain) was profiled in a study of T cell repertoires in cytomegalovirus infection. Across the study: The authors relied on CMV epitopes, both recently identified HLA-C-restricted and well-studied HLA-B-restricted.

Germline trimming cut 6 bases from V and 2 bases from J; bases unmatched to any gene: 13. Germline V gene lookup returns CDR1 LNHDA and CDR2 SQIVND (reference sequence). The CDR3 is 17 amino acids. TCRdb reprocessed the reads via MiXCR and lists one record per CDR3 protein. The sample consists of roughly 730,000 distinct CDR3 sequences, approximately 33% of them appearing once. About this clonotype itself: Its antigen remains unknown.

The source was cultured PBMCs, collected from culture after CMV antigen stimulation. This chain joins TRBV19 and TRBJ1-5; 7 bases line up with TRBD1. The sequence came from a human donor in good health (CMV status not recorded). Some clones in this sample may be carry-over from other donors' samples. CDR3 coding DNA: TGTGCCAGTAGCTCCCCGGGACAGAGACGCGGCAATCAGCCCCAGCATTTT. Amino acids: CASSSPGQRRGNQPQHF.